A single sample is the source of the 25 T cell receptor beta chains below, sequenced in a study of blood T cell repertoires in COVID-19. Repertoires were generated with immunoSEQ multiplex PCR, while TCRdb's copy carries only in-frame clones and drops some. The data hold 120,000 to 150,000 clones, with roughly 76% observed a single time. Sequenced: peripheral blood. Receptor source: a human donor with acute or convalescent COVID-19. The donor label of this sample is uncertain.

This clone was observed a few times. This sequence joins TRBV4-2 and TRBJ1-5; D is perhaps TRBD1 (5 bases). CDR3 length: 15 amino acids. Germline V lookup: CDR1 LGHNA, CDR2 YNFKEQ. The V and J ends lost 0 bases and 5 bases respectively, with 11 bases between them. This CDR3 reads CASSQDVGVDQPQHF. The CDR3 region has the DNA TGTGCCAGCAGCCAAGATGTAGGGGTTGATCAGCCCCAGCATTTT.

The chain carries TRBV27 and TRBJ2-7, with 8 bases identical to TRBD1. This CDR3 has 15 residues. The V segment lost 6 bases and the J segment 0 bases; nucleotides outside the gene matches: 7. Germline V gene data show CDR1 as MNHEY and CDR2 as SMNVEV (reference sequence). The CDR3 coding sequence is TGTGCCAGCAGCCCTCAGGGGGCTGGCTCCTACGAGCAGTACTTC. It translates to CASSPQGAGSYEQYF.

The J gene is TRBJ1-6, the V gene TRBV30; TRBD1 matches 7 bases. V lost 2 bases to trimming and J lost 9 bases; unmatched junction nucleotides: 10. The CDR3 has 15 residues. The germline V gene encodes CDR1 GTSNPN and CDR2 SVGIG (reference sequence). The CDR3 bases are TGTGCCTGGAGTCTCGGGCAGGGGGAAAGTTCACCCCTCCACTTT. It translates to CAWSLGQGESSPLHF.

V and J are TRBV30 and TRBJ2-7; 9 nucleotides agree with TRBD1. V gave up 0 bases and J gave up 4 bases; unmatched junction bases: 13. Germline CDR1 reads GTSNPN; CDR2 reads SVGIG (reference sequence). This CDR3 region has 17 residues. CDR3 sequence: CAWSVRFGDRVTYEQYF. The CDR3 nucleotides read TGTGCCTGGAGTGTACGATTCGGGGACAGGGTGACTTACGAGCAGTACTTC.

This clone was found once. This rearrangement joins TRBV19 to TRBJ1-5; 7 nucleotides match TRBD1. With 1 base clipped from V and 7 bases from J, the junction kept 7 bases outside the gene matches. CDR3 size: 15 residues. Per the germline V gene, CDR1 is LNHDA and CDR2 is SQIVND (reference sequence). The CDR3 is CASSIVDRARQPQHF. The CDR3 DNA reads as TGTGCCAGTAGTATAGTCGACAGGGCGCGGCAGCCCCAGCATTTT.

This clone was counted a few times. The V gene is TRBV9, the J gene TRBJ2-5, with TRBD2 matching 13 bases. Per germline, CDR1 SGDLS and CDR2 YYNGEE. V shed 3 bases and J 4 bases; nucleotides not matched to a gene: 6. The CDR3 runs to 16 residues. The CDR3 protein is CASSAGGLAGRETQYF. CDR3 DNA: TGTGCCAGCAGCGCCGGGGGACTAGCGGGGAGAGAGACCCAGTACTTC.

This clone was found a few times. The CDR3: CASSRLGQGSYNEQFF. The CDR3 bases are TGTGCCAGCAGCCGATTAGGACAGGGGAGCTACAATGAGCAGTTCTTC. This rearrangement joins TRBV14 to TRBJ2-1, with 9 bases that match TRBD1. The ends lost 4 bases at V and 3 bases at J; junction bases unmatched: 7. This CDR3 comprises 16 residues. Per germline, CDR1 SGHDN and CDR2 FVKESK.

A remark on this clone: One end of the junction fails to match germline, which may point to a read error. The J gene is TRBJ1-2, the V gene TRBV7-9; 8 positions agree with TRBD1. The CDR3 contains 13 residues. Per the germline V gene, CDR1 is SEHNR and CDR2 is FQNEAQ (reference sequence). The CDR3: CASSQGAKYGYTF. CDR3 nucleotide sequence: TGTGCCAGCAGCCAGGGGGCTAAGTATGGCTACACCTTC.

The rearrangement uses TRBV2 and TRBJ1-6, with a weak D call TRBD1 (5 bases). Germline-derived CDR1 and CDR2 are SNHLY and FYNNEI. V was cut by 4 bases and J by 0 bases, with 10 bases left in between. This CDR3 comprises 16 residues. The CDR3 DNA sequence: TGTGCCAGCAGTGGACGGGGGAGCTCCTATAATTCACCCCTCCACTTT. Its translation: CASSGRGSSYNSPLHF.

CDR3 sequence (DNA): TGTGCCAGCAGTGCTCTGACAGGGGGCCCCATGAACACTGAAGCTTTCTTT. It yields the protein CASSALTGGPMNTEAFF. This chain connects TRBV25-1 to TRBJ1-1; 10 nucleotides line up with TRBD1. The germline CDR1 and CDR2 sequences are MGHDK and SYGVNS. CDR3 length: 17 residues. The J segment lost 0 bases and the V segment lost 4 bases, leaving 8 bases of the junction unmatched.

The J gene is TRBJ2-3, the V gene TRBV5-1; 8 bases are a match to TRBD2. The CDR3 extends over 15 amino acids. Per the germline V gene, CDR1 is SGHRS and CDR2 is YFSETQ. Losses at the gene ends were 0 bases for V and 1 base for J; bases not matched to a gene: 1. The CDR3 reads CASSLGRGGTDTQYF. The CDR3 DNA reads TGCGCCAGCAGCTTGGGGCGGGGGGGCACAGATACGCAGTATTTT.

The V gene is TRBV21-1, the J gene TRBJ1-2. TRBV21-1 is a pseudogene segment. The CDR3 spans 17 residues. The CDR3 sequence: CASSRGDRRFGNYGYTF. The CDR3 DNA reads TGTGCCAGCAGCAGGGGGGACCGGAGATTCGGAAACTATGGCTACACCTTC.

The chain links TRBV2 to TRBJ2-4, with 13 bases matching TRBD2. J gave up 0 bases and V 6 bases, and 8 bases lay outside the gene matches. Germline loops: CDR1 SNHLY, CDR2 FYNNEI. The CDR3 runs 18 residues. The DNA for the CDR3 is TGTGCCAGCAGACTGACTAGCGGGGGGCCCCTAGCCAAAAACATTCAGTACTTC. This encodes CASRLTSGGPLAKNIQYF.

This chain connects TRBV10-3 to TRBJ2-3, with 7 positions matching TRBD2. The CDR3 runs to 15 residues. CDR1 and CDR2 from the germline V gene are ENHRY and SYGVKD. J lost 2 bases, V lost 7 bases, and 9 bases had no gene match. CDR3 in amino acids: CAIKTKRDFTDTQYF. CDR3 bases: TGTGCCATCAAGACCAAGCGGGACTTCACAGATACGCAGTATTTT.

This chain's CDR3 is CASSLDISRVNYGYTF. Written as DNA, the CDR3 is TGTGCCAGCAGCTTAGATATCTCCAGGGTTAACTATGGCTACACCTTC. J is TRBJ1-2 and V is TRBV11-2; weak D call: TRBD1 (5 bases). Germline V gene sequence: CDR1 SGHAT, CDR2 FQNNGV. V lost 0 bases and J 1 base, leaving 12 bases between the germline ends. The CDR3 is 16 residues long.

This clone was counted a single time. The V call is TRBV24-1, the J call TRBJ1-5, with D possibly being TRBD1 (5 bases). Germline V CDR1 and CDR2: KGHDR, SFDVKD. CDR3 length: 15 residues. Between the trimmed V and J ends, which lost 5 bases and 6 bases, there was a span of 16 bases. The CDR3 DNA is TGTGCCACCAGTGCGGGGGGTGTAGTGGGTCAGCCCCAGCATTTT. Translating gives CATSAGGVVGQPQHF.

The chain recombines TRBV7-2 with TRBJ2-3; the match to TRBD2 covers 9 bases. J was trimmed by 5 bases and V by 0 bases; bases with no gene match: 6. The germline gives CDR1 SGHTA, CDR2 FQGNSA. The CDR3 totals 16 residues. In nucleotides, the CDR3 is TGTGCCAGCAGCTTAGCGGGCGGGGGGGCCGGAGATACGCAGTATTTT. This codes for CASSLAGGGAGDTQYF.

The rearrangement links TRBV19 to TRBJ1-1, with D perhaps matching TRBD1 (6 bases). CDR1 LNHDA and CDR2 SQIVND come from the germline V gene (reference sequence). V lost 4 bases to trimming and J lost 0 bases, with 15 bases between them. The CDR3 loop spans 16 amino acids. The CDR3 sequence is CASSNLPGQLNTEAFF. As DNA, the CDR3 is TGTGCCAGTAGTAACCTACCTGGACAGTTGAACACTGAAGCTTTCTTT.

The chain joins TRBV7-8 to TRBJ2-3, with 9 bases aligning to TRBD2. The germline V gene encodes CDR1 SGHVS and CDR2 FQNEAQ. V trimming: 2 bases; J trimming: 3 bases; junction bases outside the gene matches: 6. The CDR3 totals 16 residues. The CDR3 loop is CASSLIPAGGTDTQYF. CDR3 in DNA: TGTGCCAGCAGCTTAATACCAGCGGGGGGTACAGATACGCAGTATTTT. The whole variable domain, filled in from reference TRBV7-8 and TRBJ2-3, reads GAGVSQSPRYKVAKRGQDVALRCDPISGHVSLFWYQQALGQGPEFLTYFQNEAQLDKSGLPSDRFFAERPEGSVSTLKIQRTQQEDSAVYLCASSLIPAGGTDTQYFGPGTRLTVL.

This clone has a count of ten or more. The chain is built from TRBV19 and TRBJ1-1; unclear D gene. This CDR3 has 15 amino acids. CDR1 LNHDA and CDR2 SQIVND come from the germline V gene (reference sequence). Trimming cost V 5 bases and J 1 base, with 14 bases left between them. The CDR3 nucleotides read TGTGCCAGTAGTCCGTATCTGGGCCAGAACACTGAAGCTTTCTTT. Translating gives CASSPYLGQNTEAFF.

The chain couples TRBV5-8 to TRBJ1-3; TRBD1 agrees at 7 bases. The CDR3 totals 18 residues. CDR1 is SGHTS and CDR2 is YDEGEE in the germline V gene. Trimming removed 3 bases from V and 0 bases from J; junction bases left unmatched: 12. DNA of the CDR3: TGTGCCAGCAGCTCCTTCGCGGACAGGCGAGTCTCTGGAAACACCATATATTTT. This codes for CASSSFADRRVSGNTIYF.

The chain links TRBV7-8 to TRBJ2-3; 8 bases match TRBD1. Per the germline V gene, CDR1 is SGHVS and CDR2 is FQNEAQ. Trimming at V came to 3 bases and at J to 0 bases, leaving 2 bases not matched to a gene. The CDR3 has 15 amino acids. CDR3 nucleotides: TGTGCCAGCAGCTTCCGACAGGGGAGCACAGATACGCAGTATTTT. This gives the protein CASSFRQGSTDTQYF.

The chain joins TRBV3-1 (or the pseudogene TRBV3-2) to TRBJ1-4, with TRBD1 as a possible D gene (5 bases). CDR1 is LGHDT and CDR2 is YNNKEL in the germline V gene (reference sequence). There are 19 residues in the CDR3. The V end was cut by 4 bases, the J end by 2 bases, with 23 bases between. This CDR3 reads CASSPSGSFREATNEKLFF. CDR3 sequence (DNA): TGTGCCAGCAGCCCCTCCGGGAGTTTCAGGGAGGCGACTAATGAAAAACTGTTTTTT.

V and J are TRBV6-5 and TRBJ2-1; 10 positions match TRBD2. Germline V gene lookup returns CDR1 MNHEY and CDR2 SVGAGI. This CDR3 contains 15 residues. The V segment lost 8 bases and the J segment 5 bases; nucleotides outside the gene matches: 9. CDR3 nucleotides: TGTGCCAGCGACGACCCTAGCGGGGGTCACAATGAGCAGTTCTTC. This gives the protein CASDDPSGGHNEQFF.

This chain links TRBV6-6 with TRBJ1-4; D is unclear. This CDR3 contains 11 residues. Germline V CDR1 and CDR2: MNHNY, SVGAGI (reference sequence). Trimming took 8 bases from V and 8 from J, leaving 9 bases between them. CDR3 amino acids: CASGGGEKLFF. The CDR3 bases are TGTGCCAGCGGAGGCGGGGAAAAACTGTTTTTT.